The rows below give T cell receptor beta chains drawn from one sample of a study of CD8 T cells in Susac syndrome. TCRdb itself ran the immunoSEQ multiplex PCR reads through MiXCR, one entry per CDR3 protein. The sample records roughly 130,000 distinct CDR3 sequences, roughly 94% being singletons. The sample comprised CD4+ T cells from PBMCs. These receptors were taken from a human donor with multiple sclerosis. Both conserved end residues are part of each CDR3. D genes are given only for firm matches. Not every row has a clone size; where given, it reads once, few, many or a size class.

>TRBJ1-2|TRBD1|NA|TRBV7-9|13
CASVQGADYGYTF
TGTGCCAGCGTACAGGGGGCGGACTATGGCTACACCTTC
>TRBJ1-2|NA|NA|TRBV28|12
CASSLVRYGYTF
TGTGCCAGCAGCCTCGTGCGTTATGGCTACACCTTC
>TRBJ1-1|TRBD1|NA|TRBV7-3|14
CASSAPRQGAEAFF
TGTGCCAGCAGCGCACCTCGACAGGGGGCTGAAGCTTTCTTT
>TRBJ1-1|NA|NA|TRBV30|14
CAWRPALTRTEAFF
TGTGCCTGGAGACCGGCCCTTACGAGGACTGAAGCTTTCTTT
>TRBJ1-2|NA|NA|TRBV18|12
CASSPIEEGYTF
TGTGCCAGCTCACCAATAGAGGAGGGCTACACCTTC
>TRBJ2-2|NA|NA|TRBV30|15
CALPGQGLNTGELFF
TGTGCCCTACCCGGGCAGGGCCTAAACACCGGGGAGCTGTTTTTT
>TRBJ2-5|TRBD1|NA|TRBV4-1|18
CASSQEGTTGTGQETQYF
TGCGCCAGCAGCCAAGAGGGAACTACCGGGACAGGGCAAGAGACCCAGTACTTC
>TRBJ1-1|TRBD1|NA|TRBV20-1|14
CSAPDRGWNTEAFF
TGCAGTGCACCGGACAGGGGTTGGAACACTGAAGCTTTCTTT
>TRBJ2-7|NA|NA|TRBV20-1|13
CSVGAKSSYEQYF
TGCAGTGTAGGAGCGAAGAGCTCCTACGAGCAGTACTTC
>TRBJ2-1|NA|NA|TRBV25-1|11
CASSPRGEQFF
TGTGCCAGCAGCCCTCGAGGAGAGCAGTTCTTC
>TRBJ2-2|TRBD2|once|TRBV5-1|16
CASMWGTSANTGELFF
TGCGCCAGCATGTGGGGGACTAGCGCGAACACCGGGGAGCTGTTTTTT
>TRBJ1-5|TRBD1|NA|TRBV12-3/TRBV12-4|16
CASGTRRQGDNQPQHF
TGTGCCAGCGGAACCAGGCGTCAGGGGGACAATCAGCCCCAGCATTTT
>TRBJ2-1|TRBD2|NA|TRBV4-2|18
CASSQDLGELAGVDEQFF
TGTGCCAGCAGCCAAGATCTAGGCGAACTAGCGGGAGTTGATGAGCAGTTCTTC
>TRBJ2-5|NA|NA|TRBV5-1|13
CASSVRTEETQYF
TGCGCCAGCAGCGTAAGGACGGAAGAGACCCAGTACTTC
>TRBJ1-2|NA|NA|TRBV6-2/TRBV6-3|15
CASSHPDRQLYGYTF
TGTGCCAGCAGTCACCCCGACAGGCAACTCTATGGCTACACCTTC
>TRBJ2-4|NA|NA|TRBV20-1|14
CSANSQGPKNIQYF
TGCAGTGCTAACAGCCAGGGGCCCAAAAACATTCAGTACTTC
>TRBJ2-7|NA|once|TRBV25-1|11
CASGSAYEQYF
TGTGCCAGTGGCTCAGCCTACGAGCAGTACTTC
>TRBJ2-5|NA|once|TRBV12-5|10
CASGEVTQYF
TGTGCTAGTGGGGAGGTCACCCAGTACTTC
>TRBJ1-1|NA|NA|TRBV15|17
CATRVGQGEAVGTEAFF
TGTGCCACCAGGGTAGGACAAGGGGAGGCAGTTGGCACTGAAGCTTTCTTT
>TRBJ1-6|NA|NA|TRBV14|15
CASSQMSSYNSPLHF
TGTGCCAGCAGCCAAATGAGCTCCTATAATTCACCCCTCCACTTT
>TRBJ2-7|NA|once|TRBV7-9|11
CASAEGDEQYF
TGTGCCAGCGCCGAGGGGGACGAGCAGTACTTC
>TRBJ2-5|NA|NA|TRBV9|14
CASSVEGWQETQYF
TGTGCCAGCAGCGTAGAAGGGTGGCAAGAGACCCAGTACTTC
>TRBJ2-3|NA|NA|TRBV20-1|14
CSAPRGPGTDTQYF
TGCAGTGCTCCGCGGGGGCCCGGCACAGATACGCAGTATTTT
>TRBJ2-1|NA|NA|TRBV25-1|16
CASSEARRGTYNEQFF
TGTGCCAGCAGTGAAGCGCGGCGGGGCACCTACAATGAGCAGTTCTTC
>TRBJ1-2|NA|once|TRBV7-9|13
CASSLAPPVGYTF
TGTGCCAGCAGCTTAGCCCCCCCAGTTGGCTACACCTTC
>TRBJ2-5|TRBD2|NA|TRBV25-1|15
CASSSWTSGQETQYF
TGTGCCAGCAGTTCTTGGACTAGCGGACAAGAGACCCAGTACTTC
>TRBJ1-2|NA|NA|TRBV2|13
CASSESTNYGYTF
TGTGCCAGCAGTGAATCCACTAACTATGGCTACACCTTC
>TRBJ1-5|TRBD1|NA|TRBV5-1|15
CASSAAGGAGQPQHF
TGCGCCAGCAGCGCGGCAGGGGGCGCGGGACAGCCCCAGCATTTT
>TRBJ1-1|NA|NA|TRBV6-5|17
CASSYSLPGAVGTEAFF
TGTGCCAGCAGTTACAGTCTCCCCGGGGCGGTCGGAACTGAAGCTTTCTTT
>TRBJ2-1|TRBD1|NA|TRBV24-1|17
CATSDSGTGGNYNEQFF
TGTGCCACCAGTGATTCCGGTACAGGGGGTAACTACAATGAGCAGTTCTTC
>TRBJ1-1|NA|NA|TRBV30|13
CAWTRHENTEAFF
TGTGCCTGGACCAGACACGAGAACACTGAAGCTTTCTTT
>TRBJ2-2|NA|NA|TRBV2|14
CASSAGTNTGELFF
TGTGCCAGCAGTGCAGGGACCAACACCGGGGAGCTGTTTTTT
>TRBJ2-1|TRBD2|NA|TRBV2|14
CASSGTSGSREQFF
TGTGCCAGCAGCGGGACTAGCGGGAGTCGTGAGCAGTTCTTC
>TRBJ1-2|TRBD1|NA|TRBV29-1|13
CSVELDRDYGYTF
TGCAGCGTTGAATTGGACAGGGACTATGGCTACACCTTC
>TRBJ2-7|NA|NA|TRBV7-9|15
CASSSLIGKGYEQYF
TGTGCCAGCAGCTCCTTGATTGGAAAGGGCTACGAGCAGTACTTC
>TRBJ1-2|NA|NA|TRBV5-4|15
CASSRTAGGNYGYTF
TGTGCCAGCAGCCGGACCGCTGGGGGTAACTATGGCTACACCTTC
>TRBJ2-3|NA|NA|TRBV19|13
CASSRTDTDTQYF
TGTGCCAGTAGCCGGACCGACACAGATACGCAGTATTTT
>TRBJ2-1|TRBD2|NA|TRBV3-1|19
CASSPGPASGLDSYNEQFF
TGTGCCAGCAGCCCCGGGCCGGCTAGCGGGCTCGACTCCTACAATGAGCAGTTCTTC
>TRBJ2-7|NA|NA|TRBV6-6|12
CASSLQGHEQYF
TGTGCCAGCAGTCTACAGGGTCACGAGCAGTACTTC
>TRBJ1-2|NA|NA|TRBV6-8|13
CASSSTGKSPYTF
TGTGCCAGCAGTTCAACAGGGAAGAGCCCCTACACCTTC
>TRBJ2-5|NA|NA|TRBV2|15
CASSETGVVGETQYF
TGTGCCAGCAGTGAGACCGGAGTAGTGGGAGAGACCCAGTACTTC
>TRBJ1-1|NA|NA|TRBV6-8|17
CASSYPRVRGLNTEAFF
TGTGCCAGCAGTTACCCTCGTGTGAGGGGATTGAACACTGAAGCTTTCTTT
>TRBJ2-4|TRBD1|NA|TRBV6-2/TRBV6-3|14
CATGQGLTKNIQYF
TGTGCCACGGGACAGGGCTTAACCAAAAACATTCAGTACTTC
>TRBJ1-1|NA|NA|TRBV7-9|14
CASTPLALNTEAFF
TGTGCCAGCACCCCTCTGGCTCTGAACACTGAAGCTTTCTTT
>TRBJ1-2|TRBD1|NA|TRBV30|13
CAWNRGENYGYTF
TGTGCCTGGAACAGGGGGGAGAACTATGGCTACACCTTC
>TRBJ2-7|NA|NA|TRBV2|12
CASSVSSYEQYF
TGTGCCAGCAGTGTCAGCTCCTACGAGCAGTACTTC
>TRBJ2-3|NA|NA|TRBV7-9|15
CASSFGATDTDTQYF
TGTGCCAGCAGCTTTGGTGCGACGGACACAGATACGCAGTATTTT
>TRBJ2-6|NA|NA|TRBV7-2|16
CASSTSGDSGANVLTF
TGTGCCAGCAGCACCTCAGGGGACTCTGGGGCCAACGTCCTGACTTTC
>TRBJ2-1|TRBD2|NA|TRBV15|15
CATSQTSGSRDEQFF
TGTGCCACCAGCCAGACTAGCGGGAGTCGGGATGAGCAGTTCTTC
>TRBJ2-1|TRBD1|NA|TRBV19|14
CASRTGGQSGEQFF
TGTGCCAGTAGAACAGGGGGACAGTCCGGTGAGCAGTTCTTC